The 10 T cell receptor beta chains below were found in one sample sequenced in a study of siplizumab effects on memory and regulatory T cells. Generated by immunoSEQ multiplex PCR, the TCRdb table keeps only in-frame clones and is missing some. In the table there are 70,000 to 100,000 clones, roughly 97% of which are singletons. Sequencing was carried out using naive CD4+ T cells sorted from blood. The source is a human donor in good health.

The chain links TRBV5-4 to TRBJ2-3; D uncertain. Between the trimmed V and J ends, which lost 4 bases and 1 base, there was a span of 13 bases. CDR1 SGHNT and CDR2 YYREEE come from the germline V gene (reference sequence). CDR3 length: 15 amino acids. The CDR3, as DNA: TGTGCCAGCAGCCTGTTAGCAATAGGCACAGATACGCAGTATTTT. It codes for CASSLLAIGTDTQYF. The full variable domain, rest sourced from reference TRBV5-4 and TRBJ2-3, is ETGVTQSPTHLIKTRGQQVTLRCSSQSGHNTVSWYQQALGQGPQFIFQYYREEENGRGNFPPRFSGLQFPNYSSELNVNALELDDSALYLCASSLLAIGTDTQYFGPGTRLTVL.

The J gene is TRBJ1-4, the V gene TRBV6-5, with no clear D. The length of the CDR3 is 13 residues. The V and J ends lost 2 bases and 10 bases respectively, with 11 bases between them. From germline, CDR1 is MNHEY and CDR2 SVGAGI. CDR3 region: CASSYGREGKLFF. The CDR3, as DNA: TGTGCCAGCAGTTACGGTCGAGAGGGAAAACTGTTTTTT.

The V and J genes are TRBV7-2 and TRBJ2-7; D perhaps matches TRBD2 (5 bases). The CDR3 has 14 amino acids. Germline CDR1 SGHTA, CDR2 FQGNSA. V lost 5 bases and J lost 2, with 13 bases in between. CDR3 in amino acids: CASSPEPGTYEQYF. The CDR3 nucleotides are TGTGCCAGCAGCCCCGAGCCCGGGACCTACGAGCAGTACTTC.

The rearrangement links TRBV12-5 to TRBJ2-1, with TRBD2 identical over 11 bases. The CDR3 runs 12 residues. CDR1 is LGHNT, CDR2 FRNRAP, per germline. V shed 6 bases, J shed 15 bases, and the junction held 7 bases outside the gene matches. In DNA, the CDR3 is TGTGCTAGTGGAAATAGCGGGGGGGCCCCGTTCTTC. The encoded protein is CASGNSGGAPFF. Using reference TRBV12-5 and TRBJ2-1 for the parts outside the CDR3, the full variable domain is DARVTQTPRHKVTEMGQEVTMRCQPILGHNTVFWYRQTMMQGLELLAYFRNRAPLDDSGMPKDRFSAEMPDATLATLKIQPSEPRDSAVYFCASGNSGGAPFFGPGTRLTVL.

J is TRBJ2-2 and V is TRBV6-5; no clear D. This CDR3 contains 13 residues. Germline CDR1 reads MNHEY; CDR2 reads SVGAGI. Deletions cut 4 bases from V and 0 bases from J, with 3 bases between. CDR3 nucleotide sequence: TGTGCCAGCAGTTCCCCGAACACCGGGGAGCTGTTTTTT. It yields the protein CASSSPNTGELFF.

The V call is TRBV11-2, the J call TRBJ1-1; no clear D gene. Trimming took 2 bases from V and 1 from J, leaving 11 bases between them. Germline V gene sequence: CDR1 SGHAT, CDR2 FQNNGV. The CDR3 loop spans 15 amino acids. CDR3 protein: CASSLFSRANTEAFF. The CDR3 region has the DNA TGTGCCAGCAGCTTATTTAGTCGGGCGAACACTGAAGCTTTCTTT.

The chain is built from TRBV27 and TRBJ1-2; weak D call: TRBD1 (6 bases). V lost 5 bases, J lost 4 bases, and 14 bases lay in between. The CDR3 extends over 14 amino acids. CDR1 is MNHEY and CDR2 is SMNVEV in the germline V gene (reference sequence). The CDR3: CASSLYRDSYGYTF. The CDR3 DNA is TGTGCCAGCAGTCTGTACAGGGATTCCTATGGCTACACCTTC.

The chain has TRBV19 and TRBJ2-7, with D perhaps TRBD1 (5 bases). This CDR3 spans 13 amino acids. Germline V gene lookup returns CDR1 LNHDA and CDR2 SQIVND (reference sequence). Trimming pared 3 bases from V and 3 bases from J, leaving 9 bases between. CDR3 nucleotide sequence: TGTGCCAGTAGTATGCGGCAGGGCTACGAGCAGTACTTC. Protein sequence: CASSMRQGYEQYF.

This clone was recorded only once. This chain joins TRBV5-1 and TRBJ1-1, with a tentative D call TRBD1 (5 bases). V was trimmed by 0 bases and J by 0 bases, leaving 15 bases between them. Per the germline V gene, CDR1 is SGHRS and CDR2 is YFSETQ. The CDR3 has 17 residues. The CDR3 loop reads CASSLAGHTLMNTEAFF. DNA of the CDR3: TGCGCCAGCAGCTTGGCAGGGCATACCCTAATGAACACTGAAGCTTTCTTT.

The chain carries TRBV4-3 and TRBJ2-1; 12 nucleotides agree with TRBD2. Germline-derived CDR1 and CDR2 are LGHNA and YSLEER. V shed 1 base, J shed 10 bases, and the junction held 2 bases outside the gene matches. CDR3 length: 14 residues. CDR3 coding DNA: TGCGCCAGCAGCCAAGCTAGCGGGGGGGCCGAGCAGTTCTTC. It is translated as CASSQASGGAEQFF.